Sequencing of this T cell receptor beta chain was carried out in a study of OX40 agonist ivuxolimab in advanced cancers. Study details: As their treatment, patients were administered ivuxolimab, an agonistic anti-OX40 (CD134) antibody. A male proportion of 82.7% was recorded, with mean age approximately 60 years and range about 23 to 90. Every 2 weeks, ivuxolimab was infused into the patients intravenously at between 0.01 and 10 mg/kg.

The CDR3 has 15 amino acids. CDR1 is SGHRS and CDR2 is YFSETQ in the germline V gene. Trimming left V 0 bases short and J 2 bases short, with 11 bases between. Clones were sequenced by immunoSEQ multiplex PCR, and TCRdb holds only the in-frame ones, with some missing. The data contain around 81,000 clones, about 81% of them singletons. The material sequenced was CD4+ or CD8+ T cells sorted from blood, taken in a trial of the OX40 agonist ivuxolimab. V usage is TRBV5-1 and J usage is TRBJ1-1, with TRBD1 as a possible D gene (5 bases). The sequence derives from an adult with an advanced solid tumor such as melanoma, head and neck, liver or kidney cancer. CDR3 in DNA: TGCGCCAGCAGCTTGGCAGGAGGGGTAAACACTGAAGCTTTCTTT. This sequence encodes CASSLAGGVNTEAFF.